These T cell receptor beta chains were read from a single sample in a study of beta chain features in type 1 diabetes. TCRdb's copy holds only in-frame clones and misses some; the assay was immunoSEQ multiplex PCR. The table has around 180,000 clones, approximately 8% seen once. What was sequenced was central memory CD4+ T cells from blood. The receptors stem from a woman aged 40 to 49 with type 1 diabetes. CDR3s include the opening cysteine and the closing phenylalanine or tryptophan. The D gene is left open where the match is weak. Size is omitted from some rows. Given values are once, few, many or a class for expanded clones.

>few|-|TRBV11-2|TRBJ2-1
CASSLALLSGEQFF
TGTGCCAGCAGCTTAGCACTCCTCTCAGGGGAGCAGTTCTTC
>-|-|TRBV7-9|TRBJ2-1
CASSLRAGDNEQFF
TGTGCCAGCAGCTTAAGGGCAGGGGACAATGAGCAGTTCTTC
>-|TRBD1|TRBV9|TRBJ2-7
CASSRTGDQEQYF
TGTGCCAGCAGCCGGACAGGGGATCAAGAGCAGTACTTC
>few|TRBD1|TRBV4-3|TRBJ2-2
CASSRGGTGLSGELFF
TGCGCCAGCAGCCGAGGCGGGACAGGGCTGTCCGGGGAGCTGTTTTTT
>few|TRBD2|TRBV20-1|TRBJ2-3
CSGEGRDTQYF
TGCAGTGGGGAGGGAAGGGATACGCAGTATTTT
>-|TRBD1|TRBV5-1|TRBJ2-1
CASSLGLGTGLDNEQFF
TGCGCCAGCAGCTTGGGTTTAGGGACAGGGCTAGACAATGAGCAGTTCTTC
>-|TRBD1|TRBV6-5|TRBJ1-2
CASRQGQGASYGYTF
TGTGCCAGCAGACAGGGACAGGGGGCGAGCTATGGCTACACCTTC
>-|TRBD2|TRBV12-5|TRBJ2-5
CASGVSGGGTQYF
TGTGCTAGTGGCGTTAGCGGGGGAGGGACCCAGTACTTC
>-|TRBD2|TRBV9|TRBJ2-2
CASSRLAGNTGELFF
TGTGCCAGCAGCCGACTAGCGGGGAACACCGGGGAGCTGTTTTTT
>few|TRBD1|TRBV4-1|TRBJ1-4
CASSQSGTGDEKLFF
TGCGCCAGCAGCCAAAGTGGGACAGGGGATGAAAAACTGTTTTTT
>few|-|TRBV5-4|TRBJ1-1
CASSHFTMNTEAFF
TGCGCCAGCAGCCATTTCACAATGAACACTGAAGCTTTCTTT